The 13 T cell receptor beta chains given below trace back to one sample, sequenced in a study of blood T cell repertoires in COVID-19. Sequenced by immunoSEQ multiplex PCR; TCRdb stores in-frame clones only, minus some. The profile shows 200,000 to 250,000 clones, approximately 80% of them singletons. The material sequenced was peripheral blood. These receptors were collected from a woman over 75 with COVID-19, enrolled during active disease.

The chain links TRBV10-3 to TRBJ1-1, with D tentatively TRBD1 (6 bases). The V gene's germline CDR1 is ENHRY and CDR2 SYGVKD. The CDR3 is made up of 15 amino acids. Trimming pared 0 bases from V and 5 bases from J, leaving 13 bases between. This CDR3 is CAISESPGAGTEAFF. The DNA for the CDR3 is TGTGCCATCAGTGAGTCGCCAGGGGCAGGTACTGAAGCTTTCTTT.

The rearrangement uses TRBV5-4 and TRBJ2-1, with 13 bases identical to TRBD2. V lost 7 bases to trimming and J lost 6 bases; unmatched junction nucleotides: 7. Germline CDR1 and CDR2: SGHNT and YYREEE (reference sequence). The CDR3 spans 15 residues. The CDR3 DNA follows: TGTGCCAGCTGTACTAGCGGGAGGGCCCTCAATGAGCAGTTCTTC. Amino acid sequence: CASCTSGRALNEQFF.

V is TRBV6-5 and J is TRBJ1-1; 8 bases map to TRBD1. Trimming removed 7 bases from V and 10 bases from J; junction bases left unmatched: 14. This CDR3 is 14 amino acids long. CDR1 MNHEY and CDR2 SVGAGI come from the germline V gene. The CDR3 loop reads CASNTGILDRAAFF. In DNA form, the CDR3 reads TGTGCCAGCAACACAGGGATTTTGGACAGGGCAGCTTTCTTT.

The chain is built from TRBV5-4 and TRBJ1-4, with a tentative D call TRBD1 (6 bases). In germline, CDR1 is SGHNT, CDR2 YYREEE (reference sequence). Trimming took off 3 bases at V and 4 bases at J, with 13 bases between the two ends. This CDR3 comprises 15 residues. In DNA form, the CDR3 reads TGTGCCAGCAGCTGGGGGGGGGCGAATAATGAAAAACTGTTTTTT. It yields the protein CASSWGGANNEKLFF.

About this clone: The same CDR3 arises from other DNA sequences in this sample as well. The chain employs TRBV6-5 and TRBJ1-1; 8 positions agree with TRBD1. Losses at the gene ends were 0 bases for V and 1 base for J; bases not matched to a gene: 1. The CDR3 covers 15 residues. Germline V gene data show CDR1 as MNHEY and CDR2 as SVGAGI. Here the CDR3 reads CASSYSGTGNTEAFF. CDR3 sequence (DNA): TGTGCCAGCAGTTACTCCGGGACAGGGAACACTGAAGCTTTCTTT.

The CDR3 DNA reads TGTGCCAGCAGTCGGTACCAGAGCGGGAGGGCCGAGAGATGGTTCTTC. This translates into CASSRYQSGRAERWFF. V is TRBV27 and J is TRBJ2-1; 10 nucleotides align to TRBD2. Germline V CDR1 and CDR2: MNHEY, SMNVEV (reference sequence). The ends lost 5 bases at V and 15 bases at J; junction bases unmatched: 19. This CDR3 has 16 residues.

This clone was counted a single time. V is TRBV6-5 and J is TRBJ2-7; 9 bases are a match to TRBD1. The trim removed 4 bases at V and 2 bases at J, leaving 6 bases unmatched. The CDR3 extends over 15 amino acids. The germline gives CDR1 MNHEY, CDR2 SVGAGI. The chain's CDR3 is CASSFAGTGPYEQYF. Here the CDR3 DNA reads TGTGCCAGCAGTTTCGCCGGGACAGGGCCCTACGAGCAGTACTTC.

The chain links TRBV30 to TRBJ1-5; TRBD1 might be the D (5 bases). Per the germline V gene, CDR1 is GTSNPN and CDR2 is SVGIG (reference sequence). There are 15 residues in the CDR3. The germline V and J ends were trimmed by 4 bases and 1 base, with 14 bases remaining between them. The CDR3, as DNA: TGTGCCTGGACCACGGGAGGGGCAAGCAATCAGCCCCAGCATTTT. Protein: CAWTTGGASNQPQHF.

This sequence joins TRBV5-1 and TRBJ1-1, with a weak D call TRBD1 (6 bases). Germline V gene sequence: CDR1 SGHRS, CDR2 YFSETQ. Trimming pared 5 bases from V and 1 base from J, leaving 18 bases between. This CDR3 region has 16 residues. The CDR3 sequence: CASSLYLLQGNTEAFF. The CDR3 coding sequence is TGCGCCAGCAGTTTGTACCTCCTACAGGGGAACACTGAAGCTTTCTTT.

The genes are TRBV27 and TRBJ1-2, with 7 positions matching TRBD1. From germline, CDR1 is MNHEY and CDR2 SMNVEV (reference sequence). The CDR3 runs to 14 residues. With V trimmed by 6 bases and J by 14 bases, 18 bases remained unmatched. The DNA for the CDR3 is TGTGCCAGCAGATTAAGAGAGGGACAGTGGAGGACAACCTTC. Encoded protein: CASRLREGQWRTTF.

This chain connects TRBV7-2 to TRBJ1-1; D is ambiguous. The CDR3 runs to 13 residues. Germline V lookup: CDR1 SGHTA, CDR2 FQGNSA. Trimming left V 7 bases short and J 8 bases short, with 17 bases between. The CDR3 sequence is CASTFIQGGEAFF. CDR3 sequence (DNA): TGTGCCAGCACCTTCATCCAAGGCGGAGAAGCTTTCTTT.

This chain connects TRBV5-1 to TRBJ1-1, with 7 bases lining up with TRBD1. The CDR3 spans 14 residues. CDR1 and CDR2 from the germline V gene are SGHRS and YFSETQ. The V segment lost 6 bases and the J segment 2 bases; nucleotides outside the gene matches: 7. The CDR3 here is CASNVGGFNTEAFF. The DNA for the CDR3 is TGCGCCAGCAACGTAGGGGGCTTTAACACTGAAGCTTTCTTT.

CDR3 nucleotide sequence: TGTGCCAGCTCAGCCTTCCAGGATTCCGAGCAGTACTTC. It translates to CASSAFQDSEQYF. The chain joins TRBV18 to TRBJ2-7; D unclear. The length of the CDR3 is 13 residues. Trimming cost V 5 bases and J 6 bases, with 14 bases left between them. The germline gives CDR1 KGHSH, CDR2 LQKENI.